These T cell receptor beta chains were read from a single sample in a study of T-cell memory formation after mild COVID-19. TCRdb fed the 5' RACE reads into MiXCR, producing one record per CDR3 protein. The table includes more than 300,000 distinct CDR3 sequences, 13% to 15% detected once. Sequenced sample: PBMCs or a T cell subset sorted from them (not recorded which). These receptors all come from a man in his late teens or twenties who had mild COVID-19 (a few samples of this study predate the infection). Cell type and time point are not known. CDR3s include the opening cysteine and the closing phenylalanine or tryptophan. The D gene is left open where the match is weak. Clone size appears in some rows only: once, few, many, or a class for an expanded clone.

d_gene	v_gene	j_gene	abundance	CDR3aa	CDR3nt
.	TRBV7-2	TRBJ2-5	few	CASSSGARQETQYF	TGTGCCAGCAGCTCGGGAGCGAGGCAAGAGACCCAGTACTTC
.	TRBV4-1	TRBJ2-5	.	CASSQVGRGPETQYF	TGCGCCAGCAGCCAAGTCGGAAGGGGCCCCGAGACCCAGTACTTC
TRBD1	TRBV9	TRBJ2-5	few	CASSGGTGTGVQETQYF	TGTGCCAGCAGCGGAGGGACCGGGACAGGGGTTCAAGAGACCCAGTACTTC
.	TRBV27	TRBJ1-2	.	CASSWIGGLGYTF	TGTGCCAGCAGTTGGATTGGGGGCCTTGGCTACACCTTC
.	TRBV12-3/TRBV12-4	TRBJ1-6	few	CASSYGQINSPLHF	TGTGCCAGCAGCTACGGACAGATTAATTCACCCCTCCACTTT
.	TRBV5-1	TRBJ2-2	few	CASSFPSSGELFF	TGCGCCAGCAGCTTCCCCAGTTCCGGGGAGCTGTTTTTT
TRBD1	TRBV7-3	TRBJ2-2	.	CASSLMGQSGELFF	TGTGCCAGCAGCTTAATGGGACAGTCCGGGGAGCTGTTTTTT
.	TRBV5-1	TRBJ2-1	.	CASSLWDEQFF	TGCGCCAGCAGCTTGTGGGATGAGCAGTTCTTC
TRBD1	TRBV28	TRBJ2-5	few	CASSSTGAETQYF	TGTGCCAGCAGTTCTACAGGGGCAGAGACCCAGTACTTC
.	TRBV5-1	TRBJ2-2	.	CASSLGLVGGELFF	TGCGCCAGCAGCTTGGGTCTAGTTGGCGGGGAGCTGTTTTTT
.	TRBV5-6	TRBJ1-2	.	CASSGGGYGYTF	TGTGCCAGCAGCGGCGGGGGCTATGGCTACACCTTC
TRBD1	TRBV18	TRBJ2-3	.	CASSSGRQGVEDTQYF	TGTGCCAGCTCATCCGGAAGACAGGGGGTCGAAGATACGCAGTATTTT
TRBD2	TRBV7-9	TRBJ2-1	.	CASSPLAVTYNEQFF	TGTGCCAGCAGCCCGCTAGCGGTTACCTACAATGAGCAGTTCTTC
.	TRBV12-3/TRBV12-4	TRBJ2-5	.	CASSFRQAQETQYF	TGTGCCAGCAGTTTTCGCCAGGCGCAAGAGACCCAGTACTTC
.	TRBV3-1	TRBJ1-5	.	CASSQGGWSNQPQHF	TGTGCCAGCAGCCAAGGTGGGTGGAGCAATCAGCCCCAGCATTTT
.	TRBV7-9	TRBJ1-2	few	CASSPPQGGYTF	TGTGCCAGCAGCCCACCGCAGGGTGGCTACACCTTC
TRBD1	TRBV14	TRBJ2-7	once	CASRNPPGQTINEQYF	TGTGCCAGCAGGAACCCCCCGGGACAGACCATTAACGAGCAGTACTTC
.	TRBV20-1	TRBJ1-5	.	CSARADSNQPQHF	TGCAGTGCTAGAGCAGATAGCAATCAGCCCCAGCATTTT
TRBD1	TRBV7-9	TRBJ2-1	few	CASSLTTGIDEQFF	TGTGCCAGCAGCCTCACGACAGGGATCGATGAGCAGTTCTTC
.	TRBV6-2/TRBV6-3	TRBJ1-1	.	CASWVGTAYTEAFF	TGTGCCAGCTGGGTCGGGACGGCCTACACTGAAGCTTTCTTT
.	TRBV29-1	TRBJ1-2	.	CSVDPGSANYGYTF	TGCAGCGTTGACCCCGGGTCGGCTAACTATGGCTACACCTTC
TRBD2	TRBV20-1	TRBJ2-1	many	CSARGSSGETYNEQFF	TGCAGTGCTAGAGGTTCTAGCGGGGAGACCTACAATGAGCAGTTCTTC
.	TRBV20-1	TRBJ1-1	.	CSAWQTPLGAFF	TGCAGTGCCTGGCAGACCCCCTTGGGAGCTTTCTTT
.	TRBV5-5	TRBJ2-1	.	CASSGRPADEQFF	TGTGCCAGCAGCGGTCGGCCCGCTGATGAGCAGTTCTTC
TRBD2	TRBV15	TRBJ2-5	.	CATSRVETSGGASYF	TGTGCCACCAGCAGAGTGGAGACTAGCGGGGGGGCTTCGTACTTC
.	TRBV4-1	TRBJ1-5	.	CASSQATLNQPQHF	TGCGCCAGCAGCCAAGCCACACTTAATCAGCCCCAGCATTTT
.	TRBV7-9	TRBJ1-4	.	CASSPPGKANEKLFF	TGTGCCAGCAGCCCTCCGGGGAAGGCTAATGAAAAACTGTTTTTT
.	TRBV7-2	TRBJ1-2	few	CASSLATSNYGYTF	TGTGCCAGCAGCTTAGCGACCAGCAACTATGGCTACACCTTC
TRBD1	TRBV6-5	TRBJ2-5	few	CASSYLSGQQETQYF	TGTGCCAGCAGTTACCTATCGGGACAGCAAGAGACCCAGTACTTC
.	TRBV15	TRBJ1-3	.	CATSRGDAGNTIYF	TGTGCCACCAGCAGAGGGGACGCTGGAAACACCATATATTTT
TRBD2	TRBV5-1	TRBJ2-2	few	CASSLRTSGGSGELFF	TGCGCCAGCAGCTTGCGAACTAGCGGGGGGTCCGGGGAGCTGTTTTTT
.	TRBV12-3/TRBV12-4	TRBJ2-3	.	CASSLWGTSTDTQYF	TGTGCCAGCAGTTTGTGGGGGACGAGCACAGATACGCAGTATTTT
.	TRBV10-3	TRBJ1-1	.	CAISDVGNTEAFF	TGTGCCATCAGTGACGTGGGGAACACTGAAGCTTTCTTT
TRBD1	TRBV12-3/TRBV12-4	TRBJ2-2	few	CASRVGQVNTGELFF	TGTGCCAGCAGGGTGGGACAGGTGAACACCGGGGAGCTGTTTTTT
.	TRBV30	TRBJ2-5	.	CAWTSEETQYF	TGTGCCTGGACTAGCGAGGAGACCCAGTACTTC
.	TRBV6-2/TRBV6-3	TRBJ1-5	.	CASSYGSNQPQHF	TGTGCCAGCAGTTACGGTAGCAATCAGCCCCAGCATTTT
.	TRBV20-1	TRBJ2-7	few	CSAPGSTYEQYF	TGCAGTGCTCCCGGTTCCACCTACGAGCAGTACTTC
TRBD1	TRBV29-1	TRBJ2-1	.	CSVETGTGDLWNEQFF	TGCAGCGTCGAGACCGGGACAGGGGACCTCTGGAATGAGCAGTTCTTC
.	TRBV24-1	TRBJ1-5	.	CATSDSGTDQPQHF	TGTGCCACCAGTGATTCTGGCACCGATCAGCCCCAGCATTTT
.	TRBV20-1	TRBJ1-1	.	CSARRQANTEAFF	TGCAGTGCTAGAAGACAGGCGAACACTGAAGCTTTCTTT
.	TRBV7-3	TRBJ2-2	.	CASSIGRGGSGGELFF	TGTGCCAGCAGCATCGGGAGAGGGGGTTCGGGCGGGGAGCTGTTTTTT
.	TRBV3-1	TRBJ1-6	few	CATAKSYANSPLHF	TGTGCCACCGCCAAGAGTTATGCGAATTCACCCCTCCACTTT
TRBD2	TRBV20-1	TRBJ2-3	.	CSASRTSGSDTQYF	TGCAGTGCTAGTAGGACTAGCGGATCAGATACGCAGTATTTT
.	TRBV20-1	TRBJ2-1	.	CSAGLDPSSYNEQFF	TGCAGTGCTGGACTGGATCCTAGCTCCTACAATGAGCAGTTCTTC
.	TRBV6-2/TRBV6-3	TRBJ2-3	.	CASSYARSPQYF	TGTGCCAGCAGTTACGCGAGAAGCCCCCAGTATTTT
TRBD2	TRBV6-5	TRBJ2-7	.	CASSYGLAGAVYEQYF	TGTGCCAGCAGTTACGGACTAGCGGGGGCCGTCTACGAGCAGTACTTC
TRBD2	TRBV7-2	TRBJ2-4	few	CASSSLEMKRGARREFGKNIQYF	TGTGCCAGCAGCTCCCTCGAGATGAAGCGGGGGGCGCGAAGGGAATTCGGCAAAAACATTCAGTACTTC
TRBD2	TRBV6-5	TRBJ2-5	few	CASSYLLAGGQETQYF	TGTGCCAGCAGTTACCTGCTAGCGGGGGGCCAGGAGACCCAGTACTTC
.	TRBV12-3/TRBV12-4	TRBJ2-7	few	CASSFSRHYEQYF	TGTGCCAGCAGTTTCTCCCGGCACTACGAGCAGTACTTC
.	TRBV5-6	TRBJ2-3	.	CASSSRGRTDTQYF	TGTGCCAGCAGCTCTCGCGGCCGCACAGATACGCAGTATTTT
.	TRBV20-1	TRBJ2-3	few	CSAGVGASTDTQYF	TGCAGTGCTGGTGTAGGGGCTAGCACAGATACGCAGTATTTT
.	TRBV14	TRBJ2-1	.	CASSQERPFYNEQFF	TGTGCCAGCAGCCAAGAAAGGCCGTTCTACAATGAGCAGTTCTTC
TRBD1	TRBV7-2	TRBJ2-2	many	CASSATRWTGNTGELFF	TGTGCCAGCAGCGCCACGAGGTGGACAGGGAACACCGGGGAGCTGTTTTTT
TRBD1	TRBV7-2	TRBJ2-2	.	CASSAGQVDTGELFF	TGTGCCAGCAGCGCGGGACAGGTCGACACCGGGGAGCTGTTTTTT
.	TRBV30	TRBJ1-1	.	CAWKPGHNTEAFF	TGTGCCTGGAAACCGGGACATAACACTGAAGCTTTCTTT
.	TRBV18	TRBJ2-5	few	CASSPARETQYF	TGTGCCAGCTCACCAGCAAGAGAGACCCAGTACTTC
.	TRBV23-1	TRBJ2-1	.	CASSQLPGGLRPMHEQFF	TGCGCCAGCAGTCAATTGCCGGGGGGCCTACGTCCGATGCATGAGCAGTTCTTC